This is a list of T cell receptor beta chains from one sample in a study of blood T cell repertoires in COVID-19. Assay used: immunoSEQ multiplex PCR; TCRdb lists only in-frame clones, some missing. Found here are tens of thousands of clones, 85% of them singletons; the top ten hold roughly 16%. The specimen was peripheral blood. Receptor source: a human donor in a cohort sampled during active COVID-19. CDR3s include the opening cysteine and the closing phenylalanine or tryptophan. A D gene is named only where the DNA matches it firmly. Only some rows state a clone size, as once, few, many or a class for expanded clones.

NA,TRBV6-2/TRBV6-3,NA,TRBJ1-2,TGTGCCAGCAGTCCAAACTATGGCTACACCTTC,CASSPNYGYTF
few,TRBV10-3,TRBD2,TRBJ2-2,TGTGCCATCAGTAAGACTAGCGGGAGCGCCGGGGAGCTGTTTTTT,CAISKTSGSAGELFF
NA,TRBV6-5,NA,TRBJ2-2,TGTGCCAGCAGTTACACCCCCACTGGCGGGGAGCTGTTTTTT,CASSYTPTGGELFF
NA,TRBV5-1,TRBD1,TRBJ2-1,TGCGCCAGCAGCGCGGGACAGGGTGAGCAGTTCTTC,CASSAGQGEQFF
NA,TRBV2,TRBD1,TRBJ2-2,TGTGCCAGCAGTGGGGACAGGGGGCTCACCGGGGAGCTGTTTTTT,CASSGDRGLTGELFF
once,TRBV7-8,NA,TRBJ1-4,TGTGCCAGCAGCTTAGGGAGAAATGAAAAACTGTTTTTT,CASSLGRNEKLFF
NA,TRBV2,TRBD1,TRBJ1-1,TGTGCCAGCACCACATGGACAGGGCGGACTGAAGCTTTCTTT,CASTTWTGRTEAFF
NA,TRBV12-3/TRBV12-4,NA,TRBJ1-1,TGTGCCAGCAGTGGGCGGCGGGGTGAAGCTTTCTTT,CASSGRRGEAFF
NA,TRBV12-3/TRBV12-4,NA,TRBJ2-7,TGTGCCAGCACCTTAGGGGCCTCCTACGAGCAGTACTTC,CASTLGASYEQYF
NA,TRBV29-1,TRBD1,TRBJ2-3,TGCAGCGTTGCCGCCGGGACAGGGGATAGCACAGATACGCAGTATTTT,CSVAAGTGDSTDTQYF
NA,TRBV27,NA,TRBJ2-5,TGTGCCAGCAGTTTATGGGCCGCGGAGACCCAGTACTTC,CASSLWAAETQYF
NA,TRBV11-3,TRBD1,TRBJ1-5,TGTGCCAGCAGCACTCATAAACGGACAGGGGCGTACAATCAGCCCCAGCATTTT,CASSTHKRTGAYNQPQHF
NA,TRBV18,NA,TRBJ1-6,TGTGCCAGCTCGCCTGACTCGAATTCACCCCTCCACTTT,CASSPDSNSPLHF
NA,TRBV7-2,TRBD1,TRBJ1-5,TGTGCCAGCAGCTCCCGGACAGGGGGAGGTCAGCCCCAGCATTTT,CASSSRTGGGQPQHF
once,TRBV6-6,TRBD1,TRBJ2-5,TGTGCCAGCAGTCGCACGAGACAGGGGGGATGGGAGACCCAGTACTTC,CASSRTRQGGWETQYF
NA,TRBV3-1/TRBV3-2,TRBD1,TRBJ1-2,TGTGCCAGCAGCCAAGGTTTAGTCGGACAGGGAGGCTACACCTTC,CASSQGLVGQGGYTF
NA,TRBV6-6,NA,TRBJ1-5,TGTGCCAGCAGTTACCCACCGGACAGAGACAATCAGCCCCAGCATTTT,CASSYPPDRDNQPQHF
NA,TRBV5-1,NA,TRBJ2-1,TGCGCCAGCTCCCGGGACTCGAGTAACAATGAGCAGTTCTTC,CASSRDSSNNEQFF
NA,TRBV19,TRBD2,TRBJ2-3,TGTGCCAGTGGTACTAGCGCACAACCTCCTAGCACAGATACGCAGTATTTT,CASGTSAQPPSTDTQYF
NA,TRBV30,NA,TRBJ1-4,TGTGCCTGGAGTATGCCCACCTCCAGGAATGAAAAACTGTTTTTT,CAWSMPTSRNEKLFF
NA,TRBV7-2,TRBD1,TRBJ2-2,TGTGCCAGCAGCCCGCAGGGGGCGGGGAACACCGGGGAGCTGTTTTTT,CASSPQGAGNTGELFF
many,TRBV30,NA,TRBJ2-1,TGTGCCTGGAGTTCGGGGGAGATGAATGAGCAGTTCTTC,CAWSSGEMNEQFF
NA,TRBV4-1,NA,TRBJ1-5,TGCGCCAGCAGCCAAGTAGGTGTTCCGAAGGCCTCAGGATACCATAGCAATCAGCCCCAGCATTTT,CASSQVGVPKASGYHSNQPQHF
NA,TRBV6-5,TRBD1,TRBJ2-3,TGTGCCAGCAGTTACCAGGACAGGGCCGGAGATACGCAGTATTTT,CASSYQDRAGDTQYF
NA,TRBV6-2/TRBV6-3,NA,TRBJ1-5,TGTGCCAGCAGCTCCGGCGTACAGGTGCCCCAGCATTTT,CASSSGVQVPQHF
NA,TRBV28,NA,TRBJ1-1,TGTGCCAGCAGTTTACACACCCCCACTGAAGCTTTCTTT,CASSLHTPTEAFF
NA,TRBV11-2,TRBD1,TRBJ1-6,TGTGCCAGCAGCGTCCGGGACAGTAATTCACCCCTCCACTTT,CASSVRDSNSPLHF
NA,TRBV4-2,NA,TRBJ1-3,TGTGCCAGCAGCCCCGGGACTTTCTCTGGAAACACCATATATTTT,CASSPGTFSGNTIYF
NA,TRBV5-4,TRBD1,TRBJ1-1,TGTGCCAGCAGCCCGAGACAGGGGCCTGGAGCTTTCTTT,CASSPRQGPGAFF
NA,TRBV30,NA,TRBJ1-6,TGTGCCTTCCTCCCAGGCTCCTATAATTCACCCCTCCACTTT,CAFLPGSYNSPLHF
NA,TRBV19,NA,TRBJ1-5,TGTGCCAGTAGTACCTCCGGGGGATCGAGCAATCAGCCCCAGCATTTT,CASSTSGGSSNQPQHF
NA,TRBV7-2,TRBD1,TRBJ2-2,TGTGCCAGCAGCCTTCGACAGGGGGCGGGAACCGGGGAGCTGTTTTTT,CASSLRQGAGTGELFF
NA,TRBV30,NA,TRBJ2-5,TGTGCCTTGGGAAGGGGGCAAGAGACCCAGTACTTC,CALGRGQETQYF
NA,TRBV29-1,TRBD1,TRBJ2-2,TGCAGCGTTGACGTGACAGGGGCCGGGGAGCTGTTTTTT,CSVDVTGAGELFF
NA,TRBV11-2,NA,TRBJ1-3,TGTGCCAGCAGCTTACAGCGGGAACAGGGAAACACCATATATTTT,CASSLQREQGNTIYF
once,TRBV5-6,NA,TRBJ2-7,TGTGCCAGCAGCACCTTCGATCAGGCCGTTCTTAACGAGCAGTACTTC,CASSTFDQAVLNEQYF
NA,TRBV11-2,NA,TRBJ1-1,TGTGCCAGCACCAGGATGCAGGGCACTGAAGCTTTCTTT,CASTRMQGTEAFF
NA,TRBV6-5,NA,TRBJ2-2,TGTGCCAGCAGTTACTCGTCAGGGTCCGGGGAGCTGTTTTTT,CASSYSSGSGELFF
NA,TRBV19,TRBD2,TRBJ2-5,TGTGCCAGTAGGAAATGGGGGGGAGGAGAGACCCAGTACTTC,CASRKWGGGETQYF
NA,TRBV30,NA,TRBJ1-5,TGTGCCTGGAGGGCACAGGGTGGGGCTCAGCCCCAGCATTTT,CAWRAQGGAQPQHF
NA,TRBV5-1,TRBD2,TRBJ2-3,TGCGCCAGCAGCTTGGGACTAGCGGGCCCGACAGATACGCAGTATTTT,CASSLGLAGPTDTQYF
NA,TRBV5-1,TRBD1,TRBJ2-5,TGCGCCAGCGGGACAGAACCAGAGACCCAGTACTTC,CASGTEPETQYF